This entry is about one TCR beta chain. Its antigen remains unidentified. The data originate from a study of OX40 agonist ivuxolimab in advanced cancers. As for the study in general: Ivuxolimab, an antibody acting as an agonist of OX40 (CD134), was used to treat patients. Mean age approximately 55 years, range about 23 to 80; 82.7% male. Regarding the study as a whole: There were, on average, more expanded clones in CD8+ T cells than in CD4+.

Per germline, CDR1 SGHRS and CDR2 YFSETQ. V lost 0 bases to trimming and J lost 6 bases, with 7 bases between them. This CDR3 comprises 13 residues. Using immunoSEQ multiplex PCR, the repertoire was profiled, and TCRdb retains in-frame clones only, with some absent. The table has tens of thousands of clones, 89% seen once; the top ten hold less than 0.2%. The specimen was CD4+ or CD8+ T cells sorted from blood, collected in a trial of the OX40 agonist ivuxolimab. The chain links TRBV5-1 to TRBJ2-1; no firm D call. This TCR came from an adult with an advanced solid tumor such as melanoma, head and neck, liver or kidney cancer. CDR3 protein: CASSLDRINEQFF. CDR3 bases: TGCGCCAGCAGCTTGGACCGGATCAATGAGCAGTTCTTC.